The sequence of this T cell receptor (beta chain) was determined in a study of T cells after yellow fever vaccination. This clonotype was seen at least ten times. No antigen is known for it. Researchers made TCR cDNA using 5'RACE template switching, and this step added a universal primer site and UMIs. TCRdb called the 5' RACE reads again in MiXCR, with one record for every CDR3 protein. The sample records roughly 180,000 distinct CDR3 sequences, approximately 6.2% being singletons. Study results and caveats: Abundant clonotypes from the bulk population could contaminate FACS-sorted repertoires. Most clones from primary vaccination were detected again post-booster (96% CD4, about 88% CD8). It was a small share of clonotypes that appeared in both CD4 and CD8 compartments.

V gave up 6 bases and J gave up 5 bases; unmatched junction bases: 6. Per germline, CDR1 LNHDA and CDR2 SQIVND (reference sequence). The CDR3 runs 15 residues. The receptor's source is a man aged 18 to 29 who received the YFV17D yellow fever vaccine. The V and J genes are TRBV19 and TRBJ2-2; 10 nucleotides align to TRBD1. The input for sequencing was CD4+ T cells sorted from PBMCs, taken on the day of the first yellow fever vaccination. The CDR3 sequence is CASRHRQGATGELFF. The CDR3 nucleotides are TGTGCCAGTAGACATAGACAGGGGGCGACCGGGGAGCTGTTTTTT.